The present T cell receptor beta chain was sequenced within a study of T cells in Graves' hyperthyroidism and ophthalmopathy. The germline gives CDR1 SNHLY, CDR2 FYNNEI. Trimming cost V 5 bases and J 6 bases; bases outside gene matches: 8. The CDR3 sequence is 15 residues long. Amplified TCR beta CDR3 regions came from RNA transcripts. In the first-round RT-PCR of the TCR CDR3, the HTBI primer set was used. A single record per CDR3 protein comes from TCRdb applying MiXCR to the multiplex PCR reads. The table records around 290,000 distinct CDR3 sequences, around 15% of them present only once. Each diagnosis was grounded in clinical symptoms, serum thyroxine and TRAb, thyroid ultrasound, and orbital computed tomography.

The origin of this receptor is a woman in her thirties or forties with Graves' hyperthyroidism. Sequenced input: blood. This chain connects TRBV2 to TRBJ1-2, with 11 nucleotides matching TRBD1. The CDR3 loop reads CASSKGTGGDDGYTF. For the CDR3, the DNA is TGTGCCAGCAGTAAAGGGACAGGGGGAGACGATGGCTACACCTTC.